This TCR beta chain was sequenced during a study of T cells in Graves' hyperthyroidism and ophthalmopathy. TCR beta CDR3 sequences were amplified from RNA transcripts. HTBI primers were the set used in a first-round RT-PCR of the TCR CDR3. TCRdb ran MiXCR on the multiplex PCR reads and lists one entry per CDR3 protein. The sample carries about 410,000 distinct CDR3 sequences, 14% to 15% recorded once. On the basis of clinical symptoms, serum thyroxine and TRAb, thyroid ultrasound and orbital computed tomography, diagnoses were made. This clonotype was found once. A much larger clonotype is one base distant, so this may be a read error. The specimen sequenced was blood. This receptor was taken from a man between 18 and 35 years old with Graves' ophthalmopathy.

The CDR3 spells CASSANGGSTDTQCF. The CDR3 DNA reads TGTGCCAGCAGCGCTAACGGGGGGAGCACAGATACGCAGTGTTTT. The V call is TRBV12-3 or TRBV12-4, the J call TRBJ2-3; 7 nucleotides agree with TRBD2. The CDR3 runs to 15 residues.